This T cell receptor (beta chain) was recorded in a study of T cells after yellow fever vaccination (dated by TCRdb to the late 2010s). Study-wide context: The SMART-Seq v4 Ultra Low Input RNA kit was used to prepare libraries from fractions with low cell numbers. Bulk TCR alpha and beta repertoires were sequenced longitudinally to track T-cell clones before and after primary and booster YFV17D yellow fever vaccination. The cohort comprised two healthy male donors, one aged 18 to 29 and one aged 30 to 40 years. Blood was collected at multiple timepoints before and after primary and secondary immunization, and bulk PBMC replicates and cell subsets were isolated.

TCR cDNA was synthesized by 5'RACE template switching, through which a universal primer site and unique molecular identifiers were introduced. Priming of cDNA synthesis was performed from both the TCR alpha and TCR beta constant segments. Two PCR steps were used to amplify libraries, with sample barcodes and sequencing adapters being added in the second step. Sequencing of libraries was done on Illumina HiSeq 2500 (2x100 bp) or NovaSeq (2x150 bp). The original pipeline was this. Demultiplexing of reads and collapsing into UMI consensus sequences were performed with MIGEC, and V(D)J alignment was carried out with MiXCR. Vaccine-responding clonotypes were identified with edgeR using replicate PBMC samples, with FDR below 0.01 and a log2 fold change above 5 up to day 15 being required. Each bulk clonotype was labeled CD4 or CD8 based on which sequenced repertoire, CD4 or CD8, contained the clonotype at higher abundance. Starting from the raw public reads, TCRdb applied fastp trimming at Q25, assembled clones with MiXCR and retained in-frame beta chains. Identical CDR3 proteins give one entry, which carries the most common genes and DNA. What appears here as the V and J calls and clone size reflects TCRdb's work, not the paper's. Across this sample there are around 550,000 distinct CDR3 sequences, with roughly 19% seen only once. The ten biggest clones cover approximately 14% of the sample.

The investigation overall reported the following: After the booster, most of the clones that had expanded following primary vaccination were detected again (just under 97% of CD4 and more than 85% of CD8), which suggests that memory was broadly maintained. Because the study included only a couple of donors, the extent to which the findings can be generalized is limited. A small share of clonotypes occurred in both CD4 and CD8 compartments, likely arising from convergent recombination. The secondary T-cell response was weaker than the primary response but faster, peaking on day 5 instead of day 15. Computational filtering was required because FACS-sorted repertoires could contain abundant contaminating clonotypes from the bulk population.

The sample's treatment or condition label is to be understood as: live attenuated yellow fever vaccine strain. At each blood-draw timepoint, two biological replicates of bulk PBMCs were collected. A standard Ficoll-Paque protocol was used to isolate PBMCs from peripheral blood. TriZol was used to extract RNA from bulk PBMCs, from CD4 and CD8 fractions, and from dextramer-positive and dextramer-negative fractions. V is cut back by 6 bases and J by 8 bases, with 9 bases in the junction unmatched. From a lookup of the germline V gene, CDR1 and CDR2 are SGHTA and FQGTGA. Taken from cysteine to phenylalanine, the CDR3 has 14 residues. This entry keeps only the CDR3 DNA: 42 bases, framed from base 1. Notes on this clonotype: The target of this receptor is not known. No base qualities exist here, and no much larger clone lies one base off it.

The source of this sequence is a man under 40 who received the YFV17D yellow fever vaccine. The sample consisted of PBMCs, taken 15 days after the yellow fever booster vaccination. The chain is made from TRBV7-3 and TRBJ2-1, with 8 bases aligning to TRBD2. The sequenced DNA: TGTGCCAGCAGACCGAGCGGGAGTTCCCATGAGCAGTTCTTC. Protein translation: CASRPSGSSHEQFF.